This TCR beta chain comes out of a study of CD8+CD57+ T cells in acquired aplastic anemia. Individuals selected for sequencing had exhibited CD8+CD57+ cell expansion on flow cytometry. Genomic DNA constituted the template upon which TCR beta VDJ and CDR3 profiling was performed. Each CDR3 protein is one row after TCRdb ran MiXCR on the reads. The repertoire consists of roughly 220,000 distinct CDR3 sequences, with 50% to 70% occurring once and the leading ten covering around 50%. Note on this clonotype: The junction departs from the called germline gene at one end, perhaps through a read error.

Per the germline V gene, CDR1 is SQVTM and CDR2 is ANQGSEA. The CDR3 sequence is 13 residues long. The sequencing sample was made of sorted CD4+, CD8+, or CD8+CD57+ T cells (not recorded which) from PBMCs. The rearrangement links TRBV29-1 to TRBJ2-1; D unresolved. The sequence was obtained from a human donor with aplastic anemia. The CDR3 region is CSVEHHSYNEQLF. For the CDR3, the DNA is TGCAGCGTCGAACACCACTCCTACAATGAGCAGCTCTTC.